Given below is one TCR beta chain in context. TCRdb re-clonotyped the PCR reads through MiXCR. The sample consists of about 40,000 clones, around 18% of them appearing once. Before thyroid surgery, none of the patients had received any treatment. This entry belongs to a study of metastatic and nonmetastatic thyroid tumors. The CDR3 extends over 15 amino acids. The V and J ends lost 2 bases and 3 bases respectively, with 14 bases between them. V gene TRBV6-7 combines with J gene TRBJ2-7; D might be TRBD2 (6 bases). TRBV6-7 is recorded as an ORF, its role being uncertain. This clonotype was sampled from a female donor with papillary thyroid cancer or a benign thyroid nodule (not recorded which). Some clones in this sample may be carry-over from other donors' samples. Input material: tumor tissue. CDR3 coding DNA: TGTGCCAGCAGTTACGGTGATGCGGGGTTCTACGAGCAGTACTTC. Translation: CASSYGDAGFYEQYF.